This record looks at one TCR beta chain sequence and its context. The data originate from a study of blood T cell repertoires in COVID-19. Deletions cut 0 bases from V and 2 bases from J, with 11 bases between. Germline V gene data show CDR1 as LNHDA and CDR2 as SQIVND (reference sequence). This CDR3 is built from 15 residues. The assay was immunoSEQ multiplex PCR, and TCRdb's table has in-frame clones only and misses some. The sample contains about 47,000 clones, about 90% of which appear only once. Sequencing was performed on peripheral blood. The sequence came from a man aged 70 or older with active COVID-19. The chain has TRBV19 and TRBJ2-7; D is ambiguous. CDR3 protein: CASSIDGQAPYEQYF. The DNA of the CDR3 is TGTGCCAGTAGTATAGATGGGCAGGCACCCTACGAGCAGTACTTC.